The rows below give T cell receptor beta chains drawn from one sample of a study of cytomegalovirus exposure and HLA in healthy donors. Some clones are missing from TCRdb's copy, which holds only in-frame ones; the method was immunoSEQ multiplex PCR. This sample has some 69,000 clones; approximately 96% occur once, and the top ten carry 4.5%. The specimen was PBMCs. These receptors originate from a woman younger than 30 in good health and CMV-seropositive. The conserved cysteine and the conserved F or W are not part of the CDR3 here.

j_call	v_call	cdr3_length	cdr3_aa
TRBJ1-4	TRBV30	11	AWTKGAGEKLF
TRBJ2-2	TRBV15	17	ATSRDRVPGLAFPGELF
TRBJ1-2	TRBV5-8	12	ASSPFTDSYGYT
TRBJ1-5	TRBV4-2	14	ASSQEADVSNQPQH
TRBJ1-4	TRBV28	12	ASSLPQGNEKLF
TRBJ1-4	TRBV5-8	13	ASSLRRHMGEKLF
TRBJ2-1	TRBV30	12	AWSASGNYNEQF
TRBJ2-3	TRBV9	11	ASSAPSTDTQY
TRBJ1-1	TRBV6-6	12	ASYRDRGKAEAF
TRBJ2-1	TRBV12-5	15	ASGLVARSTSYNEQF
TRBJ2-1	TRBV11-2	13	ASSLDRASGTHQF